This T cell receptor beta chain was captured in a study of technical replicates of blood from a handful of donors. Only in-frame clones appear in the TCRdb table, and some are missing; sequencing was by immunoSEQ multiplex PCR. The sample comprises roughly 79,000 clones, 96% of which are singletons, and 0.37% rests with the top ten. Trimming took 6 bases from V and 6 from J, leaving 14 bases between them. This CDR3 has 13 amino acids. Germline V gene sequence: CDR1 SQVTM, CDR2 ANQGSEA. This receptor was obtained from a human donor in good health. Sequences were obtained from T cells isolated from PBMCs. This chain joins TRBV29-1 and TRBJ2-2; tentative D call: TRBD1 (6 bases). The DNA of the CDR3 is TGCAGCGTGATTACAGGGATCCCCGGGGAGCTGTTTTTT. As protein: CSVITGIPGELFF.